This section outlines one TCR beta chain sequence together with its context. No antigen is known for it. Time point given: pre-sensitization, week 0. This sample's treatment: therapeutic diphenylcyclopropenone sensitization with weekly scalp DPC. This specimen belongs to a study of human T cells and chemical hapten exposure. Germline-derived CDR1 and CDR2 are MNHNY and SVGAGI (reference sequence). This CDR3 spans 14 amino acids. V lost 9 bases to trimming and J lost 5 bases; unmatched junction nucleotides: 11. Findings of the study overall: Among TCRs, those above 1 in 1000 frequency were unaffected by DPC sensitization.

TCRdb re-analysed the RACE reads in MiXCR, keeping a single row per CDR3 protein. This table holds around 330,000 distinct CDR3 sequences, over 5% found once. This chain connects TRBV6-6 to TRBJ2-7, with 9 bases that match TRBD1. The origin of this receptor is a woman under 30 with alopecia areata. Some clones in this sample may be carry-over from other donors' samples. Sequencing was performed on whole blood, taken in connection with sensitization to the hapten diphenylcyclopropenone (DPC). CDR3 nucleotide sequence: TGTGCCAGTAGTCCACAGGGGGCGAAAGACGAGCAGTACTTC. It specifies CASSPQGAKDEQYF.